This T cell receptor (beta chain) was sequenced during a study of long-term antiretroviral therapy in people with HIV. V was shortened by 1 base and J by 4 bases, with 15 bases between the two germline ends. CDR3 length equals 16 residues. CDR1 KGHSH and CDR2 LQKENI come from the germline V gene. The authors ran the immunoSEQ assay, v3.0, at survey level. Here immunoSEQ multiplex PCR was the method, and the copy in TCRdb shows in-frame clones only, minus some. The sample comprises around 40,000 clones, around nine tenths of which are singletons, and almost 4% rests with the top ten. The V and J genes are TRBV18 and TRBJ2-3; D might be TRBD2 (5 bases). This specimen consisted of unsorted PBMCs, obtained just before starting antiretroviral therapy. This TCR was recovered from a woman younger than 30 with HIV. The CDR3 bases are TGTGCCAGCTCACCACTGCCGGCGGGCGAAGCAGATACGCAGTATTTT. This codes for CASSPLPAGEADTQYF.